One sample yielded the 18 T cell receptor beta chains listed below, sequenced in a study of T-cell reconstitution after alpha-beta-depleted transplantation in children. For TCRbeta, the library was prepared with unique molecular identifiers. TCRdb independently ran MiXCR on the PCR reads; one entry per CDR3 protein. This sample yields fewer than 550,000 distinct CDR3 sequences, of which approximately 10% are seen a single time; about 14% belongs to the top ten. The sample here was PBMCs, mostly from graft donor cells, taken 180 days after TCRalphabeta/CD19-depleted stem cell transplant. All receptors come from a female patient aged 2-9 years who had a stem cell transplant for aplastic anemia, so the T cells may come from the graft donor.

This clonotype was recorded many times. V is TRBV7-9 and J is TRBJ2-3; D possibly uses TRBD1 or TRBD2 (5 bases each). Trimming removed 5 bases from V and 5 bases from J, with 14 bases in between. CDR3 length: 14 residues. Germline loops: CDR1 SEHNR, CDR2 FQNEAQ (reference sequence). CDR3 protein: CASSHGASGDTQYF. Here the CDR3 DNA reads TGTGCCAGCAGCCACGGGGCCTCGGGAGATACGCAGTATTTT.

This clonotype was detected a few times. The V and J genes are TRBV20-1 and TRBJ2-3; 11 nucleotides match TRBD2. Germline CDR1 is DFQATT and CDR2 is SNEGSKA (reference sequence). The V segment lost 5 bases and the J segment 0 bases; nucleotides outside the gene matches: 13. The CDR3 is 18 residues long. For the CDR3, the DNA is TGCAGTGCTCAGCCATTAGCGGGAGGGATCACCAGCACAGATACGCAGTATTTT. Its protein is CSAQPLAGGITSTDTQYF.

This clonotype has just a few counts. V and J are TRBV5-1 and TRBJ1-1; 7 nucleotides align to TRBD1. Trimming at V came to 4 bases and at J to 8 bases, leaving 11 bases not matched to a gene. This CDR3 is 14 amino acids long. The germline V gene encodes CDR1 SGHRS and CDR2 YFSETQ. The CDR3 DNA reads TGCGCCAGCAGCCTACAGACAGGGCTTTACGAAGCTTTCTTT. This codes for CASSLQTGLYEAFF. Full variable domain (rest looked up from reference TRBV5-1 and TRBJ1-1): KAGVTQTPRYLIKTRGQQVTLSCSPISGHRSVSWYQQTPGQGLQFLFEYFSETQRNKGNFPGRFSGRQFSNSRSEMNVSTLELGDSALYLCASSLQTGLYEAFFGQGTRLTVV.

This clonotype was recorded at least ten times. The chain employs TRBV12-3 or TRBV12-4 and TRBJ1-2, with D uncertain. The length of the CDR3 is 14 residues. Between the trimmed V and J ends, which lost 2 bases and 1 base, there was a span of 8 bases. CDR3 nucleotide sequence: TGTGCCAGCAGTTTACGGGGTGTTAACTATGGCTACACCTTC. It codes for CASSLRGVNYGYTF.

This clonotype was seen repeatedly, ten times or more. J is TRBJ2-2 and V is TRBV5-6; D not certain. V shed 0 bases and J shed 5 bases, with 5 bases lying between them. This CDR3 spans 13 amino acids. Germline values: CDR1 SGHDT, CDR2 YYEEEE. CDR3 nucleotide sequence: TGTGCCAGCAGCTTGGTTTCAACCGGGGAGCTGTTTTTT. Translating gives CASSLVSTGELFF.

This clonotype showed up just a few times. The DNA for the CDR3 is TGTGCCAGCAGGGCCGCCCAGGGGCGGACAGATACGCAGTATTTT. Translation: CASRAAQGRTDTQYF. The chain has TRBV7-3 and TRBJ2-3, with a tentative D call TRBD1 (6 bases). CDR1 SGHTA and CDR2 FQGTGA come from the germline V gene. With 6 bases removed from V and 3 bases from J, the gap between germline ends came to 16 bases. The CDR3 length is 15 residues. The entire variable domain, with the rest obtained from reference TRBV7-3 and TRBJ2-3, is as follows: GAGVSQTPSNKVTEKGKYVELRCDPISGHTALYWYRQSLGQGPEFLIYFQGTGAADDSGLPNDRFFAVRPEGSVSTLKIQRTERGDSAVYLCASRAAQGRTDTQYFGPGTRLTVL.

The chain combines TRBV7-8 with TRBJ1-4; D is undetermined. The CDR3 has 15 amino acids. The ends were cut back, 1 base at V and 5 bases at J, with 11 bases in the middle. Germline loops: CDR1 SGHVS, CDR2 FQNEAQ. This chain's CDR3 is CASSLGSAENEKLFF. The CDR3 DNA sequence: TGTGCCAGCAGCTTAGGGTCGGCAGAAAATGAAAAACTGTTTTTT.

This clonotype was seen a single time. This chain uses TRBV20-1 with TRBJ2-7; D call uncertain. The CDR3 runs to 12 residues. Germline loops: CDR1 DFQATT, CDR2 SNEGSKA (reference sequence). Trimming shortened V by 0 bases and J by 4 bases, and 7 bases separated the two germline ends. CDR3 DNA sequence: TGCAGTGCTAGAGATCTCGGGTACGAGCAGTACTTC. Amino acid sequence: CSARDLGYEQYF.

This clonotype has a single count. The V and J genes are TRBV4-3 and TRBJ1-4, with TRBD1 identical over 7 bases. Unmatched junction bases numbered 10, after V lost 1 base and J lost 2 bases. The germline V gene encodes CDR1 LGHNA and CDR2 YSLEER. The CDR3 loop spans 18 amino acids. The CDR3 region has the DNA TGCGCCAGCAGCCAAGCAGCGGTGGTAGGGGGCACTAATGAAAAACTGTTTTTT. Translated, it gives CASSQAAVVGGTNEKLFF.

The chain links TRBV10-3 to TRBJ2-3; D might be TRBD1 (5 bases). CDR1 is ENHRY and CDR2 is SYGVKD in the germline V gene. The CDR3 has 13 amino acids. Trimming took 3 bases from V and 2 from J, leaving 6 bases between them. For the CDR3, the DNA is TGTGCCATCAGTGACAGGGACACAGATACGCAGTATTTT. Protein sequence: CAISDRDTDTQYF.

The chain is built from TRBV4-3 and TRBJ2-3; 7 bases are shared with TRBD2. The CDR3 consists of 19 residues. Germline CDR1 reads LGHNA; CDR2 reads YSLEER. V shed 2 bases and J 0 bases; nucleotides not matched to a gene: 14. CDR3 loop: CASSQFAPWTRPSTDTQYF. CDR3 nucleotides: TGCGCCAGCAGCCAATTTGCACCATGGACTAGACCTAGCACAGATACGCAGTATTTT.

Concerning this clonotype: A read error may explain this, as a much larger clone is one base away. The chain combines TRBV10-3 with TRBJ1-1; D remains unclear. This CDR3 has 13 residues. Per the germline V gene, CDR1 is ENHRY and CDR2 is SYGVKD. CDR3 DNA sequence: TGTGCCATCAGTTTTACTCTGAACACTCAAGCTTTCTTT. It yields the protein CAISFTLNTQAFF.

The chain is built from TRBV12-3 or TRBV12-4 and TRBJ2-7; 7 bases fit TRBD1. The CDR3 sequence is 13 residues long. V gave up 6 bases and J gave up 3 bases; unmatched junction bases: 5. In DNA, the CDR3 is TGTGCCAGCAGACTGGACAGGAGCTACGAGCAGTACGTC. It encodes CASRLDRSYEQYV.

Only a few counts were recorded for this clonotype. The J gene is TRBJ2-7, the V gene TRBV5-6; 10 nucleotides match TRBD2. The CDR3 has 15 amino acids. Trimming cost V 2 bases and J 4 bases; bases outside gene matches: 6. From germline, CDR1 is SGHDT and CDR2 YYEEEE. Here the CDR3 reads CASSFAGTSVYEQYV. DNA of the CDR3: TGTGCCAGCAGCTTCGCCGGGACTAGCGTTTACGAGCAGTACGTC.

The rearrangement uses TRBV20-1 and TRBJ2-3, with 7 bases fitting TRBD2. The CDR3 has 15 amino acids. The junction had 3 bases not matched to a gene; V was cut back by 0 bases and J by 0 bases. Germline V CDR1 and CDR2: DFQATT, SNEGSKA (reference sequence). The CDR3 DNA is TGCAGTGCTAGAGAACTAGCGTGGAGCACAGATACGCAGTATTTT. Protein: CSARELAWSTDTQYF.

J is TRBJ2-4 and V is TRBV7-8; unclear D gene. The CDR3 totals 16 residues. Trimming shortened V by 1 base and J by 6 bases, and 16 bases separated the two germline ends. The germline gives CDR1 SGHVS, CDR2 FQNEAQ. The CDR3 DNA reads TGTGCCAGCAGCTTAGTGGGCGCCCCGGCCCCAAACATTCAGTACTTC. It yields the protein CASSLVGAPAPNIQYF.

This clonotype was seen a few times. This chain uses TRBV10-3 with TRBJ2-2; 10 nucleotides align to TRBD2. Germline V gives CDR1 ENHRY, CDR2 SYGVKD. Trimming removed 5 bases from V and 5 bases from J; junction bases left unmatched: 8. This CDR3 comprises 16 residues. The CDR3 reads CAISLRLAGETGELFF. CDR3 DNA sequence: TGTGCCATCAGTCTCAGACTAGCGGGTGAGACCGGGGAGCTGTTTTTT.

On this clonotype itself: The junction differs from germline at one of its ends, possibly a read error. The chain recombines TRBV29-1 with TRBJ2-3, with 10 bases lining up with TRBD2. This CDR3 region has 17 residues. Per germline, CDR1 SQVTM and CDR2 ANQGSEA. CDR3 coding DNA: TGCAGCGTTGCACGTGATCTAGGACTAGCGGTCACAGATATGCAGTATTTT. This gives the protein CSVARDLGLAVTDMQYF.